Below are 30 T cell receptor beta chains sequenced from a single sample in a study of blood T cell repertoires in COVID-19. The protocol was immunoSEQ multiplex PCR, while the TCRdb copy is restricted to in-frame clones and leaves out a portion. Altogether about 160,000 clones are present, about 86% being singletons, with the ten largest covering 9% to 12%. The material sequenced was peripheral blood. These receptors came from a woman in her seventies with COVID-19, enrolled during active disease.

V and J are TRBV4-1 and TRBJ1-2, with D possibly being TRBD1 (6 bases). V was trimmed by 4 bases and J by 7 bases, leaving 25 bases between them. CDR1 is MGHRA and CDR2 is YSYEKL in the germline V gene. The CDR3 extends over 17 amino acids. The CDR3 region is CASSRGGGTFSPSGYTF. The CDR3, as DNA: TGCGCCAGCAGCCGGGGAGGGGGTACATTCTCCCCCAGTGGCTACACCTTC.

This clone appeared once. This rearrangement joins TRBV7-2 to TRBJ2-5, with D perhaps TRBD1 (5 bases). This CDR3 has 15 amino acids. The V end was cut by 1 base, the J end by 0 bases, with 9 bases between. The germline V gene has CDR1 SGHTA and CDR2 FQGNSA. CDR3 protein: CASSLGPGYQETQYF. DNA of the CDR3: TGTGCCAGCAGCTTAGGACCAGGGTACCAAGAGACCCAGTACTTC.

This clone was detected once. This rearrangement joins TRBV11-2 to TRBJ2-2; 11 nucleotides line up with TRBD1. The CDR3 consists of 16 residues. Germline V gives CDR1 SGHAT, CDR2 FQNNGV. Trimming took 5 bases from V and 2 from J; bases not matched to a gene: 4. CDR3 DNA: TGTGCCAGCAGCCCTAGGACAGGGGGCAACACCGGGGAGCTGTTTTTT. Amino acid sequence: CASSPRTGGNTGELFF.

The rearrangement joins TRBV5-4 to TRBJ1-1, with a possible D match to TRBD1 (6 bases). CDR1 and CDR2 from the germline V gene are SGHNT and YYREEE (reference sequence). V dropped 4 bases and J dropped 5 bases, with 21 bases sitting between them. CDR3 length: 16 residues. The CDR3 DNA follows: TGTGCCAGCAGCCCTAGTACAGGGTTGGGGAGAACTGAAGCTTTCTTT. Protein sequence: CASSPSTGLGRTEAFF.

This chain joins TRBV4-2 and TRBJ1-6; D is possibly TRBD1 (5 bases). Trimming cost V 0 bases and J 6 bases, with 6 bases left between them. Germline V lookup: CDR1 LGHNA, CDR2 YNFKEQ. The CDR3 extends over 14 amino acids. The CDR3 region is CASSQDRANSPLHF. CDR3 DNA: TGTGCCAGCAGCCAAGACAGGGCTAATTCACCCCTCCACTTT.

The chain uses TRBV11-2 and TRBJ1-1; no reliable D call. The CDR3 has 14 amino acids. Between the trimmed V and J ends, which lost 3 bases and 1 base, there was a span of 9 bases. Germline CDR1 SGHAT, CDR2 FQNNGV. The DNA of the CDR3 is TGTGCCAGCAGCTTGGGAGAGGCGAACACTGAAGCTTTCTTT. This codes for CASSLGEANTEAFF. Looking up the rest from reference TRBV11-2 and TRBJ1-1 gives the full variable domain: EAGVAQSPRYKIIEKRQSVAFWCNPISGHATLYWYQQILGQGPKLLIQFQNNGVVDDSQLPKDRFSAERLKGVDSTLKIQPAKLEDSAVYLCASSLGEANTEAFFGQGTRLTVV.

The chain employs TRBV3-1 (or the pseudogene TRBV3-2) and TRBJ1-3; 7 nucleotides agree with TRBD1. Germline V lookup: CDR1 LGHDT, CDR2 YNNKEL (reference sequence). With 0 bases clipped from V and 1 base from J, the junction kept 0 bases outside the gene matches. There are 15 residues in the CDR3. As DNA, the CDR3 is TGTGCCAGCAGCCAAGAGACAGGGTCTGGAAACACCATATATTTT. Residues: CASSQETGSGNTIYF.

The chain's CDR3 is CASRSDLGPGWDQPQHF. The CDR3 DNA reads TGTGCCAGTAGGTCTGATCTGGGCCCAGGGTGGGATCAGCCCCAGCATTTT. The chain joins TRBV19 to TRBJ1-5; maybe TRBD1 (5 bases). The CDR3 is 17 residues long. Germline V gives CDR1 LNHDA, CDR2 SQIVND (reference sequence). V was pared by 6 bases and J by 5 bases, with 23 bases between.

The CDR3 nucleotides read TGTGCCAGCAGGCCGCCATTTGTGTGGCCGACAGATACGCAGTATTTT. Protein product: CASRPPFVWPTDTQYF. The gene calls are TRBV2 and TRBJ2-3; D gene ambiguous. V was shortened by 6 bases and J by 3 bases, with 19 bases between the two germline ends. Germline CDR1 reads SNHLY; CDR2 reads FYNNEI. The CDR3 totals 16 residues.

The chain uses TRBV10-3 and TRBJ1-5; tentatively, D is TRBD1 (5 bases). The germline V gene encodes CDR1 ENHRY and CDR2 SYGVKD. The V end was cut by 10 bases, the J end by 1 base, with 8 bases between. This CDR3 has 12 amino acids. The CDR3 spells CASGGSNQPQHF. The CDR3 DNA follows: TGTGCCAGTGGGGGGAGCAATCAGCCCCAGCATTTT.

The V call is TRBV2, the J call TRBJ2-1, with 7 bases identical to TRBD1. V gave up 4 bases and J gave up 6 bases; unmatched junction bases: 3. Germline V gives CDR1 SNHLY, CDR2 FYNNEI. This CDR3 comprises 13 residues. The CDR3 DNA reads as TGTGCCAGCAGTGTGGGGACAGTCAATGAGCAGTTCTTC. Translation gives CASSVGTVNEQFF.

The chain combines TRBV6-5 with TRBJ2-1; D may be TRBD2 (5 bases). V was clipped by 2 bases and J by 3 bases, with 11 bases between them. The germline V gene encodes CDR1 MNHEY and CDR2 SVGAGI. The CDR3 totals 15 residues. The DNA for the CDR3 is TGTGCCAGCAGTTACACCCAGCGGATCTACAATGAGCAGTTCTTC. It codes for CASSYTQRIYNEQFF.

The chain couples TRBV7-2 to TRBJ1-1; TRBD1 matches 7 bases. The CDR3 is 15 amino acids. Germline lookup yields CDR1 SGHTA and CDR2 FQGNSA. Trimming removed 5 bases from V and 0 bases from J; junction bases left unmatched: 6. The CDR3 sequence is CASSRRTGLNTEAFF. The DNA for the CDR3 is TGTGCCAGCAGCCGGAGGACAGGATTGAACACTGAAGCTTTCTTT.

V and J are TRBV5-6 and TRBJ1-3, with 7 bases aligning to TRBD1. The CDR3 runs to 14 residues. Germline CDR1 SGHDT, CDR2 YYEEEE. The J segment lost 4 bases and the V segment lost 8 bases, leaving 9 bases of the junction unmatched. The CDR3 sequence is CASRQGSYGNTIYF. The CDR3 nucleotides read TGTGCCAGTCGACAGGGTAGTTACGGAAACACCATATATTTT.

The chain couples TRBV19 to TRBJ1-1, with D possibly TRBD1 on 5 matching bases. CDR3 length equals 16 residues. V gave up 5 bases and J gave up 1 base, with 17 bases separating them. The germline gives CDR1 LNHDA, CDR2 SQIVND (reference sequence). The CDR3, as DNA: TGTGCCAGTAGTCTTCGGGCCCAGGGAAGGAACACTGAAGCTTTCTTT. It is translated as CASSLRAQGRNTEAFF.

The V call is TRBV10-3, the J call TRBJ1-6; D unresolved. The CDR3 contains 18 residues. Germline loops: CDR1 ENHRY, CDR2 SYGVKD. The CDR3 bases are TGTGCTAGTAGGAGCGCGAGGGAAGGAGCGTCCTATAATTCACCCCTCCACTTT. The encoded protein is CASRSAREGASYNSPLHF.

The gene calls are TRBV3-1 (or the pseudogene TRBV3-2) and TRBJ1-5; 8 bases map to TRBD1. J lost 7 bases, V lost 3 bases, and 5 bases had no gene match. This CDR3 comprises 14 residues. Germline V lookup: CDR1 LGHDT, CDR2 YNNKEL (reference sequence). The CDR3 is CASSHTGGLQPQHF. The CDR3 DNA reads as TGTGCCAGCAGCCACACAGGGGGTCTCCAGCCCCAGCATTTT.

The V call is TRBV4-1, the J call TRBJ2-1; tentatively, D is TRBD1 (6 bases). From germline, CDR1 is MGHRA and CDR2 YSYEKL. This CDR3 contains 13 residues. Trimming stripped 3 bases from V and 9 bases from J, with 12 bases between. The chain's CDR3 is CASSQNRVSEQFF. The CDR3 DNA reads TGCGCCAGCAGCCAGAACAGGGTTAGTGAGCAGTTCTTC.

This sequence joins TRBV5-1 and TRBJ2-6; 7 nucleotides match TRBD1. There are 17 residues in the CDR3. From germline, CDR1 is SGHRS and CDR2 YFSETQ. With 6 bases clipped from V and 0 bases from J, the junction kept 9 bases outside the gene matches. The CDR3 bases are TGCGCCAGCAATTGGGACAGACCAAGCTCTGGGGCCAACGTCCTGACTTTC. Amino acid sequence: CASNWDRPSSGANVLTF.

The chain recombines TRBV19 with TRBJ1-3, with TRBD1 matching 7 bases. V shed 6 bases, J shed 9 bases, and the junction held 14 bases outside the gene matches. CDR1 and CDR2 (germline): LNHDA, SQIVND (reference sequence). The CDR3 totals 15 residues. The CDR3 DNA is TGTGCCAGTAGCCTATCTGGGACAGCGCGGGTCACCATATATTTT. Its protein is CASSLSGTARVTIYF.

The CDR3 is CASSHRTGQETQYF. DNA for the CDR3: TGCGCCAGCAGCCATCGTACAGGCCAAGAGACCCAGTACTTC. The gene calls are TRBV4-1 and TRBJ2-5; a possible D gene is TRBD1 (5 bases). CDR1 and CDR2 (germline): MGHRA, YSYEKL. The CDR3 loop spans 14 amino acids. V was trimmed by 3 bases and J by 1 base, leaving 9 bases between them.

This clone is a singleton in its sample. This rearrangement joins TRBV12-3 or TRBV12-4 to TRBJ2-3; TRBD1 is a possible D gene (6 bases). V lost 8 bases and J lost 1, with 7 bases in between. The CDR3 has 12 amino acids. CDR3 loop: CASGGRTDTQYF. DNA of the CDR3: TGTGCCAGCGGGGGCCGCACAGATACGCAGTATTTT.

CDR3 bases: TGTGCCAGTAGTATCGAGATAGCGGCCTCTTATGGCTACACCTTC. This translates into CASSIEIAASYGYTF. The rearrangement links TRBV19 to TRBJ1-2; D call uncertain. The CDR3 is 15 residues long. Germline-derived CDR1 and CDR2 are LNHDA and SQIVND (reference sequence). Trimming removed 3 bases at V and 5 bases at J, with 16 bases between.

J is TRBJ2-3 and V is TRBV4-1; D perhaps matches TRBD2 (5 bases). CDR1 MGHRA and CDR2 YSYEKL come from the germline V gene. V lost 1 base and J 0 bases, leaving 11 bases between the germline ends. This CDR3 region has 16 residues. The CDR3 sequence: CASSQGGRASTDTQYF. The CDR3 region has the DNA TGCGCCAGCAGCCAAGGTGGGCGGGCGAGCACAGATACGCAGTATTTT.

This chain joins TRBV24-1 and TRBJ1-3; D gene uncertain. Germline CDR1 reads KGHDR; CDR2 reads SFDVKD. V lost 7 bases, J lost 4 bases, and 10 bases lay in between. CDR3 length: 13 amino acids. As DNA, the CDR3 is TGTGCCACCAGATCCTCCCTGGGAAACACCATATATTTT. It specifies CATRSSLGNTIYF.

The rearrangement uses TRBV5-1 and TRBJ2-3; TRBD2 matches at 8 bases. The CDR3 sequence is 15 residues long. V lost 2 bases, J lost 1 base, and 3 bases stayed unmatched. Germline CDR1 reads SGHRS; CDR2 reads YFSETQ. The CDR3: CASSFGSGGTDTQYF. The CDR3, as DNA: TGCGCCAGCAGCTTTGGTAGCGGGGGCACAGATACGCAGTATTTT.

The CDR3 sequence is CASGSLSNTEAFF. CDR3 DNA sequence: TGTGCCAGCGGTTCCCTGTCGAACACTGAAGCTTTCTTT. The J gene is TRBJ1-1, the V gene TRBV28; D call uncertain. The CDR3 has 13 amino acids. CDR1 is MDHEN and CDR2 is SYDVKM in the germline V gene. Trimming cost V 8 bases and J 1 base, with 11 bases left between them.

The chain joins TRBV29-1 to TRBJ2-3; 9 nucleotides match TRBD1. Trimming removed 6 bases from V and 5 bases from J; junction bases left unmatched: 9. Germline V gene data show CDR1 as SQVTM and CDR2 as ANQGSEA. This CDR3 is 14 amino acids long. This CDR3 reads CSVYGQGKIDTQYF. For the CDR3, the DNA is TGCAGCGTCTACGGACAGGGGAAGATAGATACGCAGTATTTT.

V is TRBV19 and J is TRBJ1-5; TRBD1 matches at 8 bases. The CDR3 length is 17 residues. The germline V gene encodes CDR1 LNHDA and CDR2 SQIVND (reference sequence). V dropped 3 bases and J dropped 0; count of bases not matched to a gene: 7. The CDR3 loop reads CASSMIGQGNSNQPQHF. The CDR3 nucleotides are TGTGCCAGTAGTATGATTGGACAGGGAAATAGCAATCAGCCCCAGCATTTT.

The chain joins TRBV18 to TRBJ1-1, with TRBD1 as a possible D gene (6 bases). Trimming shortened V by 6 bases and J by 3 bases, and 20 bases separated the two germline ends. CDR1 and CDR2 (germline): KGHSH, LQKENI. The CDR3 has 16 amino acids. CDR3 coding DNA: TGTGCCAGCTCCCCAAGAGGGGGACCTTCCGACACTGAAGCTTTCTTT. Amino acids: CASSPRGGPSDTEAFF.